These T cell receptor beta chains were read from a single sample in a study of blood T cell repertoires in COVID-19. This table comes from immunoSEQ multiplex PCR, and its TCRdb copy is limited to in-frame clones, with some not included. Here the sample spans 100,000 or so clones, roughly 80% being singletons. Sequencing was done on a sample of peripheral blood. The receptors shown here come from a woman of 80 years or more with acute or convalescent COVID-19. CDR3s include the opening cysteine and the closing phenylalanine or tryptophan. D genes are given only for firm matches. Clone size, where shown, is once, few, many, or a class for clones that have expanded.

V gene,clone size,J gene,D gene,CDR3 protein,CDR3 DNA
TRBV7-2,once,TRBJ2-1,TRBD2,CASSPLAGGGNEQFF,TGTGCCAGCAGCCCGCTAGCGGGAGGGGGCAATGAGCAGTTCTTC
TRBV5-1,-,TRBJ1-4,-,CASSLEAGASNEKLFF,TGCGCCAGCAGCTTGGAGGCGGGGGCTTCTAATGAAAAACTGTTTTTT
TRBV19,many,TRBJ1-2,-,CASSVDRRGSYTF,TGTGCCAGTAGTGTCGACAGAAGGGGAAGCTACACCTTC
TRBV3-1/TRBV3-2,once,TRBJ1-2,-,CASSLAEGDGYTF,TGTGCCAGCAGCCTCGCTGAGGGGGATGGCTACACCTTC
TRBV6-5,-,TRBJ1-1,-,CASSLQAGAGAAFF,TGTGCCAGCAGTCTCCAAGCGGGGGCAGGGGCCGCTTTCTTT
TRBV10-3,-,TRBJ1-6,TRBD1,CAIREGTGSYSPLHF,TGTGCCATCAGGGAGGGGACAGGGAGTTATTCACCCCTCCACTTT
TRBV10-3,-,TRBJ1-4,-,CAISDPATNEKLFF,TGTGCCATCAGTGATCCAGCAACTAATGAAAAACTGTTTTTT
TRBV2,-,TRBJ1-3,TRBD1,CATGQGAFSGNTIYF,TGTGCCACCGGACAGGGGGCTTTCTCTGGAAACACCATATATTTT
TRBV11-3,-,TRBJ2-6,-,CASSSGGDTGANVLTF,TGTGCCAGCAGCTCAGGAGGGGATACTGGGGCCAACGTCCTGACTTTC
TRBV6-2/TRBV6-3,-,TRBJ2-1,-,CASSFTDPQYNEQFF,TGTGCCAGCAGCTTCACAGACCCGCAATACAATGAGCAGTTCTTC
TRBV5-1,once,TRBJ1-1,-,CASSLVGGRQTEAFF,TGCGCCAGCAGCTTGGTCGGAGGCAGGCAGACTGAAGCTTTCTTT
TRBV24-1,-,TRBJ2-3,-,CATSDRGGEGADTQYF,TGTGCCACCAGTGATAGGGGGGGAGAAGGCGCAGATACGCAGTATTTT
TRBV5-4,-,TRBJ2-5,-,CASSFRTAQETQYF,TGTGCCAGCAGCTTTAGGACAGCACAAGAGACCCAGTACTTC
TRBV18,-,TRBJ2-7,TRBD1,CASSQDRGSSYEQYF,TGTGCCAGCTCACAAGACAGGGGGAGCTCCTACGAGCAGTACTTC
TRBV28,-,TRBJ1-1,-,CASRAGRGPGTEAFF,TGTGCCAGCAGAGCAGGTAGGGGTCCGGGTACTGAAGCTTTCTTT
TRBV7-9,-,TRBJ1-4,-,CASSLRQSEKLFF,TGTGCCAGCAGCCTCCGCCAGTCGGAAAAACTGTTTTTT
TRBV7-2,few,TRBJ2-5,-,CASSPGGRIETQYF,TGTGCCAGCAGCCCAGGGGGGAGGATAGAGACCCAGTACTTC
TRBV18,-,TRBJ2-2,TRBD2,CASSPTAGVSGTGELFF,TGTGCCAGCTCACCAACGGCGGGAGTATCGGGCACCGGGGAGCTGTTTTTT
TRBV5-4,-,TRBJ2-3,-,CATSEGKSADTQYF,TGTGCCACCTCCGAGGGTAAAAGCGCAGATACGCAGTATTTT
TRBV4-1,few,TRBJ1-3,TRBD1,CASSQRPGQSDSSGNTIYF,TGCGCCAGCAGCCAGCGCCCGGGACAGTCAGATTCCTCTGGAAACACCATATATTTT
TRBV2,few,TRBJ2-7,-,CASRPLPGDMQYF,TGTGCCAGCAGGCCCCTACCAGGGGACATGCAGTACTTC
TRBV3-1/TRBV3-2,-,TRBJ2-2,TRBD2,CASSRRRAGLASGELFF,TGTGCCAGCAGCCGTCGAAGAGCGGGACTAGCGTCCGGGGAGCTGTTTTTT
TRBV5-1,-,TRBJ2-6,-,CASHDSSGANVLTF,TGCGCCAGCCACGACAGCTCTGGGGCCAACGTCCTGACTTTC
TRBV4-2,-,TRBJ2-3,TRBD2,CASSLERLATDTQYF,TGTGCCAGCAGCCTGGAGAGACTAGCAACAGATACGCAGTATTTT
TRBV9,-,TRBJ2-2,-,CASSVVVTGELFF,TGTGCCAGCAGCGTAGTAGTAACCGGGGAGCTGTTTTTT
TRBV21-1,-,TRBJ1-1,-,CASSTPLGLTNTEAFF,TGTGCCAGCAGCACCCCCCTAGGCCTCACTAACACTGAAGCTTTCTTT